This passage covers 26 T cell receptor beta chains from one sample sequenced in a study of T cell responses to AZD1222 COVID-19 vaccine. This table comes from immunoSEQ multiplex PCR, and its TCRdb copy is limited to in-frame clones, with some not included. The sample has about 140,000 clones, 90% to 95% seen once; the top ten hold approximately 7%. Here the sequenced sample was peripheral blood, taken 28 days after the second AZD1222 dose. The source of these receptors is an adult who received the AZD1222 COVID-19 vaccine.

The CDR3 DNA sequence: TGCGCCAGCAGCCAAGCCTTGGGACAGGGCGGTTACGAGCAGTACTTC. This sequence encodes CASSQALGQGGYEQYF. The chain has TRBV4-3 and TRBJ2-7; 9 positions agree with TRBD1. CDR3 length equals 16 residues. Germline V gene sequence: CDR1 LGHNA, CDR2 YSLEER. V shed 1 base, J shed 4 bases, and the junction held 8 bases outside the gene matches.

J is TRBJ1-3 and V is TRBV12-5; no reliable D call. V dropped 0 bases and J dropped 1 base, with 13 bases sitting between them. CDR3 size: 17 residues. Germline V gene data show CDR1 as LGHNT and CDR2 as FRNRAP. CDR3 nucleotide sequence: TGTGCTAGTGGTTTGGTACTATCTTCCGGGTCTGGAAACACCATATATTTT. Translation: CASGLVLSSGSGNTIYF.

This rearrangement joins TRBV19 to TRBJ1-1; 7 bases match TRBD1. V was pared by 5 bases and J by 1 base, with 4 bases of the junction left unmatched. Germline lookup yields CDR1 LNHDA and CDR2 SQIVND (reference sequence). CDR3 length: 14 amino acids. CDR3 sequence reads: CASSPGTENTEAFF. The CDR3 DNA reads as TGTGCCAGTAGTCCCGGGACAGAGAACACTGAAGCTTTCTTT.

This chain joins TRBV7-9 and TRBJ1-2; D call uncertain. The germline CDR1 and CDR2 sequences are SEHNR and FQNEAQ (reference sequence). The CDR3 has 14 residues. Trimming shortened V by 2 bases and J by 4 bases, and 11 bases separated the two germline ends. This chain's CDR3 is CASSLPGQFYGYTF. CDR3 in DNA: TGTGCCAGCAGCTTACCCGGGCAGTTCTATGGCTACACCTTC.

The chain has TRBV27 and TRBJ2-1; D unresolved. The V and J ends lost 5 bases and 4 bases respectively, with 9 bases between them. Germline V lookup: CDR1 MNHEY, CDR2 SMNVEV (reference sequence). This CDR3 is 13 amino acids long. The CDR3 nucleotides are TGTGCCAGCAGTCTCTCCCCATACAATGAGCAGTTCTTC. It yields the protein CASSLSPYNEQFF.

The V gene is TRBV29-1, the J gene TRBJ1-2; a possible D gene is TRBD1 (6 bases). Trimming took off 7 bases at V and 2 bases at J, with 14 bases between the two ends. The CDR3 has 13 amino acids. In germline, CDR1 is SQVTM, CDR2 ANQGSEA. This CDR3 is CSGAQGQNYGYTF. CDR3 DNA: TGCAGCGGGGCCCAGGGACAAAACTATGGCTACACCTTC.

The chain has TRBV2 and TRBJ2-3; 9 positions agree with TRBD2. This CDR3 is built from 14 residues. The trim removed 10 bases at V and 3 bases at J, leaving 8 bases unmatched. Germline V gives CDR1 SNHLY, CDR2 FYNNEI. The chain's CDR3 is CATLTSGGTDTQYF. DNA for the CDR3: TGTGCCACCCTGACGAGCGGGGGGACAGATACGCAGTATTTT.

The J gene is TRBJ2-1, the V gene TRBV5-4; the D call may be TRBD1 or TRBD2 (5 bases each). The CDR3 spans 12 residues. Trimming pared 0 bases from V and 8 bases from J, leaving 6 bases between. Germline V lookup: CDR1 SGHNT, CDR2 YYREEE (reference sequence). The CDR3 DNA reads as TGTGCCAGCAGCTTGGTGGGACATGAGCAGTTCTTC. It specifies CASSLVGHEQFF. The variable domain in full, with the rest retrieved from reference TRBV5-4 and TRBJ2-1, is ETGVTQSPTHLIKTRGQQVTLRCSSQSGHNTVSWYQQALGQGPQFIFQYYREEENGRGNFPPRFSGLQFPNYSSELNVNALELDDSALYLCASSLVGHEQFFGPGTRLTVL.

The chain combines TRBV7-9 with TRBJ1-4; D not resolved. Germline V gene data show CDR1 as SEHNR and CDR2 as FQNEAQ (reference sequence). V lost 1 base, J lost 10 bases, and 10 bases lay in between. The CDR3 contains 13 residues. Here the CDR3 reads CASSLGPGGKLFF. The CDR3 DNA sequence: TGTGCCAGCAGCTTAGGGCCGGGTGGAAAACTGTTTTTT.

This clone was observed a few times. This chain uses TRBV7-9 with TRBJ1-5; 10 positions match TRBD1. The V segment lost 4 bases and the J segment 5 bases; nucleotides outside the gene matches: 11. The length of the CDR3 is 17 residues. Looked up from germline, CDR1 is SEHNR and CDR2 is FQNEAQ (reference sequence). The CDR3 here is CASSSSRQGAFDQPQHF. The CDR3 nucleotides are TGTGCCAGCAGCTCCAGTAGACAGGGGGCTTTTGATCAGCCCCAGCATTTT.

V gene TRBV5-5 combines with J gene TRBJ2-3, with 7 bases that match TRBD1. V gave up 4 bases and J gave up 8 bases; unmatched junction bases: 13. Looked up from germline, CDR1 is SGHKS and CDR2 is YYEKEE (reference sequence). This CDR3 has 15 residues. DNA for the CDR3: TGTGCCAGCAGCCTACGGACAGGTTTATATGGTACGCAGTATTTT. Residues: CASSLRTGLYGTQYF.

The chain uses TRBV30 and TRBJ1-6; D gene unclear. CDR1 is GTSNPN and CDR2 is SVGIG in the germline V gene (reference sequence). V lost 3 bases to trimming and J lost 8 bases, with 8 bases between them. The CDR3 loop spans 12 amino acids. In DNA, the CDR3 is TGTGCCTGGAGCTACCGAGATTCACCCCTCCACTTT. This sequence encodes CAWSYRDSPLHF.

The rearrangement links TRBV11-2 to TRBJ2-3; 9 bases fit TRBD2. The germline CDR1 and CDR2 sequences are SGHAT and FQNNGV. This CDR3 is 17 amino acids long. Trimming took 3 bases from V and 3 from J; bases not matched to a gene: 10. As DNA, the CDR3 is TGTGCCAGCAGCTTCGGTTCTCCAAGCGGGGGGACAGATACGCAGTATTTT. It specifies CASSFGSPSGGTDTQYF.

V is TRBV27 and J is TRBJ2-7; D call uncertain. V shed 5 bases and J shed 7 bases, with 24 bases lying between them. Germline CDR1 reads MNHEY; CDR2 reads SMNVEV (reference sequence). The CDR3 is 16 residues long. The CDR3 DNA reads TGTGCCAGCAGTCTCCTCTTCGATCTCGGACCGGGTGAGCAGTACTTC. Its translation is CASSLLFDLGPGEQYF.

This chain uses TRBV5-1 with TRBJ2-1, with TRBD1 identical over 9 bases. V lost 3 bases to trimming and J lost 10 bases; unmatched junction nucleotides: 14. CDR1 is SGHRS and CDR2 is YFSETQ in the germline V gene. This CDR3 comprises 16 residues. CDR3 sequence: CASSYLQGAGAHEQFF. The CDR3 bases are TGCGCCAGCAGCTATTTACAGGGGGCTGGGGCACACGAGCAGTTCTTC. Full variable domain (rest looked up from reference TRBV5-1 and TRBJ2-1): KAGVTQTPRYLIKTRGQQVTLSCSPISGHRSVSWYQQTPGQGLQFLFEYFSETQRNKGNFPGRFSGRQFSNSRSEMNVSTLELGDSALYLCASSYLQGAGAHEQFFGPGTRLTVL.

This clone was seen just once. V usage is TRBV5-5 and J usage is TRBJ1-1; D might be TRBD1 (6 bases). The V gene's germline CDR1 is SGHKS and CDR2 YYEKEE (reference sequence). There are 14 residues in the CDR3. V was shortened by 5 bases and J by 7 bases, with 18 bases between the two germline ends. The CDR3 is CASRRGHTGIEAFF. Written as DNA, the CDR3 is TGTGCCAGCAGACGGGGGCATACAGGAATTGAAGCTTTCTTT. The full variable domain, with the rest looked up from reference TRBV5-5 and TRBJ1-1, is DAGVTQSPTHLIKTRGQQVTLRCSPISGHKSVSWYQQVLGQGPQFIFQYYEKEERGRGNFPDRFSARQFPNYSSELNVNALLLGDSALYLCASRRGHTGIEAFFGQGTRLTVV.

The rearrangement uses TRBV6-5 and TRBJ2-5; a possible D gene is TRBD1 (5 bases). The CDR3 contains 14 residues. V was cut by 2 bases and J by 7 bases, with 14 bases left in between. CDR1 and CDR2 (germline): MNHEY, SVGAGI. The CDR3 loop reads CASSYVGATGTQYF. CDR3 nucleotides: TGTGCCAGCAGTTACGTAGGGGCGACGGGGACCCAGTACTTC.

V is TRBV6-2 or TRBV6-3 and J is TRBJ2-7, with D perhaps being TRBD1 or TRBD2 (6 bases each). Germline-derived CDR1 and CDR2 are MNHEY and SVGEGT. V lost 3 bases and J 2 bases, leaving 14 bases between the germline ends. CDR3 length: 15 amino acids. The CDR3 sequence: CASSYEGGQTYEQYF. The CDR3 coding sequence is TGTGCCAGCAGTTATGAGGGGGGACAAACCTACGAGCAGTACTTC.

The chain has TRBV13 and TRBJ1-2, with a weak D call TRBD1 (5 bases). This CDR3 spans 15 amino acids. Trimming took off 5 bases at V and 0 bases at J, with 13 bases between the two ends. Germline assignment: CDR1 PRHDT and CDR2 FYEKMQ (reference sequence). The CDR3 sequence is CASSQGTAANYGYTF. As DNA, the CDR3 is TGTGCCAGCAGCCAGGGTACGGCAGCTAACTATGGCTACACCTTC.

The rearrangement links TRBV3-1 (or the pseudogene TRBV3-2) to TRBJ1-6; D not certain. The germline V gene has CDR1 LGHDT and CDR2 YNNKEL (reference sequence). CDR3 size: 16 residues. The V and J ends lost 1 base and 9 bases respectively, with 16 bases between them. The DNA for the CDR3 is TGTGCCAGCAGCCAAGGTCTGGGTAGAGAAGGTTCACCCCTCCACTTT. Its translation: CASSQGLGREGSPLHF.

This clone was counted a single time. The chain uses TRBV27 and TRBJ2-7; 7 positions match TRBD1. Trimming at V came to 4 bases and at J to 1 base, leaving 1 base not matched to a gene. The CDR3 consists of 13 residues. Germline CDR1 MNHEY, CDR2 SMNVEV (reference sequence). CDR3 DNA sequence: TGTGCCAGCAGTTGGACAGGATCCTACGAGCAGTACTTC. Its protein is CASSWTGSYEQYF.

This clone was detected a few times. The chain couples TRBV7-9 to TRBJ2-7; 8 nucleotides agree with TRBD1. Looked up from germline, CDR1 is SEHNR and CDR2 is FQNEAQ (reference sequence). This CDR3 has 13 residues. After removal of 5 bases from V and 8 bases from J, the junction contained 8 bases not matched to a gene. The CDR3 loop is CASSDTGQGKQYF. CDR3 in DNA: TGTGCCAGCAGCGACACTGGACAGGGCAAGCAGTACTTC.

This clone appeared once. The chain couples TRBV6-5 to TRBJ1-1; TRBD1 might be the D (5 bases). The CDR3 extends over 15 amino acids. V lost 6 bases, J lost 0 bases, and 14 bases lay in between. Germline V CDR1 and CDR2: MNHEY, SVGAGI. The CDR3 sequence is CASRLTVGMNTEAFF. For the CDR3, the DNA is TGTGCCAGCAGGTTGACAGTAGGTATGAACACTGAAGCTTTCTTT.

This chain uses TRBV12-3 or TRBV12-4 with TRBJ1-1; D not resolved. The CDR3 has 12 amino acids. With 3 bases removed from V and 6 bases from J, the gap between germline ends came to 8 bases. CDR3 sequence (DNA): TGTGCCAGCAGTTTCAATATGGCTGAAGCTTTCTTT. Residues: CASSFNMAEAFF.

V gene TRBV7-9 combines with J gene TRBJ1-5; the match to TRBD1 covers 8 bases. Germline CDR1 and CDR2: SEHNR and FQNEAQ (reference sequence). After removal of 1 base from V and 7 bases from J, the junction contained 6 bases not matched to a gene. The CDR3 has 15 residues. The CDR3, as DNA: TGTGCCAGCAGCTTAGGGACAGGGAGGGGACAGCCCCAGCATTTT. Amino acid sequence: CASSLGTGRGQPQHF.

The chain joins TRBV18 to TRBJ1-1; D call uncertain. Trimming pared 5 bases from V and 1 base from J, leaving 5 bases between. Germline V gene sequence: CDR1 KGHSH, CDR2 LQKENI. The CDR3 runs to 12 residues. Written as DNA, the CDR3 is TGTGCCAGCTCAATCGGGAACACTGAAGCTTTCTTT. Protein product: CASSIGNTEAFF.